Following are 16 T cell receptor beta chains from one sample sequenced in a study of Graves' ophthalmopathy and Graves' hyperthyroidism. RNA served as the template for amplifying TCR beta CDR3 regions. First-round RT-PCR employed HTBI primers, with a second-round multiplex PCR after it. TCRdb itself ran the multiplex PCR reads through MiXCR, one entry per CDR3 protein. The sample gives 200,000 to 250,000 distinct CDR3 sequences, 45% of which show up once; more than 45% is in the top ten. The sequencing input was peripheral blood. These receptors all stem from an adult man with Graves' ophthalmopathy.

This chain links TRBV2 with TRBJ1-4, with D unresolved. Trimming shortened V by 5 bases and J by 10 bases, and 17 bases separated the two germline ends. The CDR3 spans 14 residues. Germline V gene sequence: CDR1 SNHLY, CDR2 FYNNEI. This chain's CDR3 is CASSLSGHNSKLFF. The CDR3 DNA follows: TGTGCCAGCAGTTTATCCGGCCACAACTCAAAACTGTTTTTT.

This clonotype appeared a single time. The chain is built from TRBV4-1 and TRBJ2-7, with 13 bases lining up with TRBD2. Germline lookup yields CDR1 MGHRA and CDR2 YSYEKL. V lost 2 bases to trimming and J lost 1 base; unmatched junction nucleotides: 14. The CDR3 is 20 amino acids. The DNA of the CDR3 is TGCGCCAGCAGCCAAAAAGCCTCGGGACTAGCGGGACCACCTTCCTACGAGCAGTACTTC. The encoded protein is CASSQKASGLAGPPSYEQYF.

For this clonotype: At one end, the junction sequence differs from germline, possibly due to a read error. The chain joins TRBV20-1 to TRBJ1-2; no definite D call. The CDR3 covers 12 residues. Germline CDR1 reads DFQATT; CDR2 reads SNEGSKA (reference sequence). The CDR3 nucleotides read TGCAGCGCCGTAGCGGTAGACTATGGCAACACCTTC. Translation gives CSAVAVDYGNTF.

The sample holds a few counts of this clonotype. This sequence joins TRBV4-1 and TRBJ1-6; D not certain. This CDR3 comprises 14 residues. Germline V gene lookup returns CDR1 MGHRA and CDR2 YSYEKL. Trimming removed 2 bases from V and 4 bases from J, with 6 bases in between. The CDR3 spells CASSQSGYNSPLHF. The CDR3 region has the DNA TGCGCCAGCAGCCAAAGCGGGTATAATTCACCCCTCCACTTT.

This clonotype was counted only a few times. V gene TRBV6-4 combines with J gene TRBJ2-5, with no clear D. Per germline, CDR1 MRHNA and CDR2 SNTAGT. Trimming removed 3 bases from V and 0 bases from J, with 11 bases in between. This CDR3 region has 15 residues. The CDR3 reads CASSERTQYQETQYF. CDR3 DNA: TGTGCCAGCAGTGAACGGACCCAGTACCAAGAGACCCAGTACTTC.

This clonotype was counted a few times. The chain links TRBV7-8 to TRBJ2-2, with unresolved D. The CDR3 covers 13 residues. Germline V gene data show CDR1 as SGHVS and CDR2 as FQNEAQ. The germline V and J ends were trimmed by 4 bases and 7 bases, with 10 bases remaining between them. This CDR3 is CASSSSTDGELFF. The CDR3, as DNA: TGTGCCAGCAGCTCGTCTACCGACGGGGAGCTGTTTTTT.

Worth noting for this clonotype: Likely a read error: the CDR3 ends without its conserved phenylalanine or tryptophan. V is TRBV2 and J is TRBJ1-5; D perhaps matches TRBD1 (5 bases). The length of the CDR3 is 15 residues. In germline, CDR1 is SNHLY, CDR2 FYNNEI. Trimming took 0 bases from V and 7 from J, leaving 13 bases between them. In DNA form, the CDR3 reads TGTGCCAGCAGTGAAGCTCAGGGCCGGGGGCAGCCCCAGCATTCT. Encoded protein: CASSEAQGRGQPQHS.

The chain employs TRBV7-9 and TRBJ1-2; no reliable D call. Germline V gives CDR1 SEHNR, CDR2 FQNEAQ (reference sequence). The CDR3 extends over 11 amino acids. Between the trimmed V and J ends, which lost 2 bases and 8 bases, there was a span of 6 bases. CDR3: CASSLTRGYTF. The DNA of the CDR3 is TGTGCCAGCAGCTTAACTCGGGGCTACACCTTC.

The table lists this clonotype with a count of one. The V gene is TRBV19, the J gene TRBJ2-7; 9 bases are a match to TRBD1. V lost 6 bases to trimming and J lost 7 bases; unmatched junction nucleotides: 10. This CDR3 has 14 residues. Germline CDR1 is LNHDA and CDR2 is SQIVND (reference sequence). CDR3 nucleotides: TGTGCCAGTAGACCCGGGACAGGGAGTTTGGAGCAGTACTTC. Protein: CASRPGTGSLEQYF.

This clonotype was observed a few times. Written as DNA, the CDR3 is TGTGCCAGCAGTGACACCGGGACTAGCGGAGGCGAGCAGTACTTC. Translating gives CASSDTGTSGGEQYF. The chain has TRBV6-5 and TRBJ2-7; 11 positions agree with TRBD2. The CDR3 covers 15 residues. Germline CDR1 reads MNHEY; CDR2 reads SVGAGI. The V segment lost 5 bases and the J segment 6 bases; nucleotides outside the gene matches: 9.

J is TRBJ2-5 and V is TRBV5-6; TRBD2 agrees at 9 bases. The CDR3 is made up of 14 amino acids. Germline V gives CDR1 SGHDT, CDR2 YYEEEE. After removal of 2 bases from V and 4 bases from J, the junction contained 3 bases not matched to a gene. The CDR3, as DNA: TGTGCCAGCAGCTTCGGTAGCGGGAGAGAGACCCAGTACTTC. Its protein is CASSFGSGRETQYF.

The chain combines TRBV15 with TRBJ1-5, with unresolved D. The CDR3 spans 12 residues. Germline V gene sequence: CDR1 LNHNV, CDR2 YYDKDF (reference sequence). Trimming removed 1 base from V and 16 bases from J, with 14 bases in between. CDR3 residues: CATSRAVGEHHF. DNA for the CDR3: TGTGCCACCAGCAGAGCGGTCGGGGAACACCATTTT.

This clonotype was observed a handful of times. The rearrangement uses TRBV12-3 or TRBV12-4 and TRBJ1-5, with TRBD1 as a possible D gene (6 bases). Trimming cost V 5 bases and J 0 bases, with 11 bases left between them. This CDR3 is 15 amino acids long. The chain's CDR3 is CASSPQGHSNQPQHF. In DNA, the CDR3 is TGTGCCAGCAGTCCACAGGGCCATAGCAATCAGCCCCAGCATTTT.

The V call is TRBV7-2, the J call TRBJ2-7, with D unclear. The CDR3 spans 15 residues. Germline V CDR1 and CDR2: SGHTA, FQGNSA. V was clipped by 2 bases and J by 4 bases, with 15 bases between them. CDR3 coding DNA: TGTGCCAGCAGCTTAAGGGTCGCGATGGGTTACGAGCAGTACTTC. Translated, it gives CASSLRVAMGYEQYF. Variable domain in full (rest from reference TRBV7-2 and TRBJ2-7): GAGVSQSPSNKVTEKGKDVELRCDPISGHTALYWYRQSLGQGLEFLIYFQGNSAPDKSGLPSDRFSAERTGGSVSTLTIQRTQQEDSAVYLCASSLRVAMGYEQYFGPGTRLTVT.

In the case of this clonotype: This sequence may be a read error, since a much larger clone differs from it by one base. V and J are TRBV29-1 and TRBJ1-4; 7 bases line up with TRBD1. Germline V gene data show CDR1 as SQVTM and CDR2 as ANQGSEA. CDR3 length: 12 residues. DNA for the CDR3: TGCAGCGTATGGGACAGTGGTGAAGAACTGTTTTTT. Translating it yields CSVWDSGEELFF.

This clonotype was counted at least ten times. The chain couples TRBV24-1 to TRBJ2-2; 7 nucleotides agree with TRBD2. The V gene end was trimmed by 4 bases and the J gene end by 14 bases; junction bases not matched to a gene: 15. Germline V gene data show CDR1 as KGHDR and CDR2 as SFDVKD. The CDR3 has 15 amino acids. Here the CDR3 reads CATSDPGSGHKILFF. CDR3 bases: TGTGCCACCAGTGACCCGGGTAGCGGGCATAAGATCCTGTTTTTT.